What follows is one T cell receptor (beta chain) and its context. The target antigen is unknown. Between the trimmed V and J ends, which lost 2 bases and 6 bases, there was a span of 11 bases. The CDR3 spans 14 residues. Germline lookup yields CDR1 MNHEY and CDR2 SVGEGT. Findings of the study overall: Tumor memory CD4+ T cell TCR gene usage was found to cluster with blood and lymph node memory CD4+ cells and with lymph node naive CD4+ cells.

Tregs were sorted as CD4+CD25+CD127-/low cells. After constant-region reverse-primer amplification, full-length variable regions underwent semi-nested PCR with Nested Universal Primer A. Each CDR3 protein is one row after TCRdb ran MiXCR on the 5' RACE reads. This sample has about 57,000 distinct CDR3 sequences; approximately 27% occur once, and the top ten carry roughly 2.2%. This TCR came from a female donor with breast cancer. Input material: tumor-infiltrating Tregs sorted from the breast tumor. The chain combines TRBV6-2 or TRBV6-3 with TRBJ2-4, with D tentatively TRBD2 (5 bases). The CDR3 region has the DNA TGTGCCAGCAGTTACGACCACGGAGGAAACATTCAGTACTTC. Amino acids: CASSYDHGGNIQYF.